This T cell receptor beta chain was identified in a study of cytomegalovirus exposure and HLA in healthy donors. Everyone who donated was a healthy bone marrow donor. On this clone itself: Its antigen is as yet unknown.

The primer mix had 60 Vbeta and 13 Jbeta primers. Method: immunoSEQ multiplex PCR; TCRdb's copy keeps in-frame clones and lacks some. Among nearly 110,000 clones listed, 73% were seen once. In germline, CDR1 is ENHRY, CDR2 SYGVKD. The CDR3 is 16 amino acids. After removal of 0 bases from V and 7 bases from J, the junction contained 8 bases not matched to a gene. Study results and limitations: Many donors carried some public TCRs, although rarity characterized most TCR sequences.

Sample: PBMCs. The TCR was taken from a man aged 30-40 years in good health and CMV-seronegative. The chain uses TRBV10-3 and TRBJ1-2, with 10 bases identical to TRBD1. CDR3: CAISESAGTGEIGYTF. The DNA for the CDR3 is TGTGCCATCAGTGAGTCCGCCGGGACAGGGGAAATTGGCTACACCTTC.